The source of this TCR beta chain is a study of shared clonotypes between healthy human individuals. Study summary: There were three CD4 naive, three CD4 memory, two CD8 naive and one CD8 memory plates per donor.

Study findings and constraints: Limitation of the genetic and exposure-history diversity represented came from the few donors.

The CDR3 is 13 amino acids. V was clipped by 5 bases and J by 6 bases, with 13 bases between them. The germline gives CDR1 KGHSH, CDR2 LQKENI. Libraries were prepared by immunoSEQ multiplex PCR; TCRdb keeps only in-frame clonotypes and omits some of them. Here the sample spans approximately 2.5 million clones, approximately 92% being singletons. For this clone: The antigen is unknown.

Sample: naive CD4+ T cells sorted from blood. Subset reported: CD45RA+ positively selected. This sequence was found in a man between 18 and 35 years old in good health. The V call is TRBV18, the J call TRBJ1-1; possibly TRBD1 for D (5 bases). The CDR3: CASSTGTVAEAFF. CDR3 DNA: TGTGCCAGCTCAACGGGGACGGTCGCTGAAGCTTTCTTT.